These 27 T cell receptor beta chains share one sample of origin, sequenced in a study of PD-1 blockade in classical Hodgkin lymphoma. Time point reported: newly diagnosed, previously untreated cHL patient sample. The method was immunoSEQ multiplex PCR; TCRdb's version includes in-frame clones alone and lacks a portion of them. The table has tens of thousands of clones, over 85% seen once. Sequencing was done on a sample of peripheral blood mononuclear cells (PBMCs). The receptor source for this set is a human donor with classical Hodgkin lymphoma.

This clone has just one count. This chain links TRBV6-1 with TRBJ1-1; D might be TRBD1 (5 bases). CDR1 and CDR2 (germline): MNHNS, SASEGT. Trimming removed 3 bases from V and 8 bases from J, with 7 bases in between. The CDR3 spans 11 residues. Here the CDR3 DNA reads TGTGCCAGCAGTGAGAGGGGCGAAGCTTTCTTT. The encoded protein is CASSERGEAFF.

Written as DNA, the CDR3 is TGTGCCAGCAGCTTATCGCCAGCCTCTGGAAACACCATATATTTT. Its protein is CASSLSPASGNTIYF. The chain has TRBV7-2 and TRBJ1-3, with no clear D. Germline assignment: CDR1 SGHTA and CDR2 FQGNSA. V lost 2 bases and J lost 0, with 8 bases in between. CDR3 length equals 15 residues.

This rearrangement joins TRBV6-1 to TRBJ1-2; the D gene is possibly TRBD1 (5 bases). Germline CDR1 is MNHNS and CDR2 is SASEGT. The CDR3 is 11 amino acids. The germline V and J ends were trimmed by 8 bases and 5 bases, with 9 bases remaining between them. The CDR3 bases are TGTGCCAGCCGAGGGGCTTATGGCTACACCTTC. Amino acids: CASRGAYGYTF.

The chain carries TRBV7-9 and TRBJ2-1, with a possible D match to TRBD2 (6 bases). V dropped 6 bases and J dropped 8 bases, with 26 bases sitting between them. The CDR3 consists of 17 residues. The germline V gene has CDR1 SEHNR and CDR2 FQNEAQ (reference sequence). This CDR3 reads CASRLNSGDALGDEQFF. CDR3 nucleotide sequence: TGTGCCAGCAGATTGAATAGCGGAGATGCCCTAGGCGATGAGCAGTTCTTC.

The V call is TRBV4-1, the J call TRBJ2-3; D may be TRBD2 (6 bases). V was cut by 1 base and J by 3 bases, with 14 bases left in between. This CDR3 is built from 16 residues. Germline CDR1 and CDR2: MGHRA and YSYEKL. CDR3 bases: TGCGCCAGCAGCCAAGTGGCGGGGACGGGAACAGATACGCAGTATTTT. Translation: CASSQVAGTGTDTQYF.

The gene calls are TRBV28 and TRBJ2-7, with TRBD1 identical over 8 bases. The ends lost 9 bases at V and 0 bases at J; junction bases unmatched: 7. Germline V gene lookup returns CDR1 MDHEN and CDR2 SYDVKM. The CDR3 extends over 14 amino acids. The CDR3 nucleotides read TGTGCCAGTCGCCCAGGGGGCCCCTCCTACGAGCAGTACTTC. Its translation is CASRPGGPSYEQYF.

V and J are TRBV6-1 and TRBJ2-7, with D maybe TRBD1 (6 bases). Germline values: CDR1 MNHNS, CDR2 SASEGT. The V end was cut by 5 bases, the J end by 3 bases, with 14 bases between. This CDR3 has 14 residues. For the CDR3, the DNA is TGTGCCAGCAGTAAGACAGGAGACCACTACGAGCAGTACTTC. This gives the protein CASSKTGDHYEQYF.

This rearrangement joins TRBV11-3 to TRBJ1-3, with a weak D call TRBD1 (6 bases). Trimming took 5 bases from V and 0 from J, leaving 8 bases between them. The CDR3 consists of 14 residues. Germline loops: CDR1 SGHNT, CDR2 YENEEA. CDR3 amino acids: CASSPGVSGNTIYF. CDR3 nucleotides: TGTGCCAGCAGCCCAGGGGTCTCTGGAAACACCATATATTTT.

The gene calls are TRBV7-6 and TRBJ2-1; D is unclear. This CDR3 contains 14 residues. CDR1 and CDR2 from the germline V gene are SGHVS and FNYEAQ. V lost 2 bases and J lost 6, with 11 bases in between. The CDR3 loop is CASSLSPSLNEQFF. The CDR3 DNA reads as TGTGCCAGCAGCTTAAGCCCTTCCCTCAATGAGCAGTTCTTC. The entire variable domain, with the rest obtained from reference TRBV7-6 and TRBJ2-1, is as follows: GAGVSQSPRYKVTKRGQDVALRCDPISGHVSLYWYRQALGQGPEFLTYFNYEAQQDKSGLPNDRFSAERPEGSISTLTIQRTEQRDSAMYRCASSLSPSLNEQFFGPGTRLTVL.

This chain uses TRBV18 with TRBJ2-1; perhaps TRBD2 as D (5 bases). The CDR3 length is 18 residues. The germline gives CDR1 KGHSH, CDR2 LQKENI. The V gene lost 0 bases and the J gene lost 0 bases, with 15 bases spanning the gap. The CDR3 sequence is CASSPPGGAASSYNEQFF. CDR3 nucleotide sequence: TGTGCCAGCTCACCACCTGGAGGCGCAGCGAGCTCCTACAATGAGCAGTTCTTC.

The gene calls are TRBV29-1 and TRBJ2-5; D gene unclear. Germline V gives CDR1 SQVTM, CDR2 ANQGSEA. Trimming removed 7 bases from V and 4 bases from J, with 7 bases in between. This CDR3 comprises 10 residues. The DNA for the CDR3 is TGCAGCGGTGGGATAGAGACCCAGTACTTC. It encodes CSGGIETQYF.

This chain links TRBV5-1 with TRBJ2-2, with 7 bases matching TRBD2. This CDR3 comprises 14 residues. V dropped 4 bases and J dropped 7; count of bases not matched to a gene: 7. CDR1 and CDR2 (germline): SGHRS, YFSETQ. CDR3 sequence (DNA): TGCGCCAGCAGCCTAGAAGCGGGAAGCGGGGAGCTGTTTTTT. Encoded protein: CASSLEAGSGELFF.

This rearrangement joins TRBV28 to TRBJ2-2, with D tentatively TRBD2 (7 bases). CDR3 length: 14 residues. Germline lookup yields CDR1 MDHEN and CDR2 SYDVKM. Deletions cut 6 bases from V and 3 bases from J, with 11 bases between. The CDR3 nucleotides are TGTGCCAGCAGCCTGGGGGGGCACACCGGGGAGCTGTTTTTT. Its protein product is CASSLGGHTGELFF.

The chain carries TRBV5-6 and TRBJ2-2; 8 bases are shared with TRBD1. V was pared by 3 bases and J by 3 bases, with 7 bases of the junction left unmatched. Germline values: CDR1 SGHDT, CDR2 YYEEEE. The CDR3 contains 16 residues. In DNA, the CDR3 is TGTGCCAGCAGCTATTCCAGGGGGCTTTACACCGGGGAGCTGTTTTTT. It yields the protein CASSYSRGLYTGELFF.

CDR3 nucleotide sequence: TGTGCCAGTCTGAGAACGGTGATGAACACTGAAGCTTTCTTT. Translation gives CASLRTVMNTEAFF. The chain is built from TRBV19 and TRBJ1-1, with D unclear. The V and J ends lost 8 bases and 0 bases respectively, with 13 bases between them. The CDR3 has 14 residues. The germline V gene has CDR1 LNHDA and CDR2 SQIVND (reference sequence).

V gene TRBV7-6 combines with J gene TRBJ2-7, with D tentatively TRBD2 (6 bases). The CDR3 sequence is 14 residues long. The germline gives CDR1 SGHVS, CDR2 FNYEAQ. The V and J ends lost 0 bases and 4 bases respectively, with 10 bases between them. CDR3 loop: CASSLAGGTYEQYF. The CDR3 DNA reads TGTGCCAGCAGCTTAGCTGGCGGGACTTACGAGCAGTACTTC.

This clone was detected once. V is TRBV5-1 and J is TRBJ2-6; 9 bases line up with TRBD1. The trim removed 9 bases at V and 2 bases at J, leaving 3 bases unmatched. The CDR3 runs to 14 residues. Looked up from germline, CDR1 is SGHRS and CDR2 is YFSETQ. DNA of the CDR3: TGCGCCACCACAGGGGGCGCTGGGGCCAACGTCCTGACTTTC. Translating it yields CATTGGAGANVLTF.

V usage is TRBV6-1 and J usage is TRBJ1-5; TRBD1 might be the D (6 bases). V shed 6 bases and J shed 5 bases, with 14 bases lying between them. The CDR3 has 14 amino acids. The V gene's germline CDR1 is MNHNS and CDR2 SASEGT. DNA for the CDR3: TGTGCCAGCAGGACAACAGGGAGTTATCAGCCCCAGCATTTT. It is translated as CASRTTGSYQPQHF.

The V call is TRBV4-3, the J call TRBJ2-3, with TRBD1 as a possible D gene (5 bases). Germline V gene sequence: CDR1 LGHNA, CDR2 YSLEER. The CDR3 has 17 residues. The V end lost 1 base, the J end lost 0 bases, and 14 bases lay between the germline ends. CDR3 sequence reads: CASSQAPPGPSTDTQYF. As DNA, the CDR3 is TGCGCCAGCAGCCAAGCACCCCCAGGGCCTAGCACAGATACGCAGTATTTT.

The chain uses TRBV21-1 and TRBJ2-7; no DNA check was done on the table's D call, TRBD1. TRBV21-1 is a pseudogene. This CDR3 comprises 15 residues. The DNA for the CDR3 is TGTGCCAGCAGCCCCCTAGGGACAAACTCCTACGAGCAGTACTTC. Protein: CASSPLGTNSYEQYF.

The chain is built from TRBV5-1 and TRBJ2-2; D is undetermined. CDR1 SGHRS and CDR2 YFSETQ come from the germline V gene. Trimming removed 4 bases at V and 3 bases at J, with 19 bases between. There are 17 residues in the CDR3. CDR3 residues: CASSVGGYRIHTGELFF. The CDR3 nucleotides are TGCGCCAGCAGCGTGGGTGGATACCGGATCCACACCGGGGAGCTGTTTTTT.

The CDR3 bases are TGTGCCAGCAGCTGGCCCCCTAGCGGACCCCAAGAGACCCAGTACTTC. It specifies CASSWPPSGPQETQYF. This chain connects TRBV5-5 to TRBJ2-5; TRBD2 matches 7 bases. V dropped 3 bases and J dropped 1; count of bases not matched to a gene: 9. Germline lookup yields CDR1 SGHKS and CDR2 YYEKEE (reference sequence). The CDR3 has 16 residues.

This clone showed up just a few times. The chain joins TRBV7-2 to TRBJ2-7; tentatively, D is TRBD2 (6 bases). The CDR3 covers 15 residues. From germline, CDR1 is SGHTA and CDR2 FQGNSA. V lost 5 bases and J lost 3, with 17 bases in between. CDR3 DNA sequence: TGTGCCAGCAGCCCTTTTGGAGGGTTCGGCTACGAGCAGTACTTC. As protein: CASSPFGGFGYEQYF.

J is TRBJ2-5 and V is TRBV7-9; no definite D call. V shed 5 bases and J shed 5 bases, with 12 bases lying between them. The V gene's germline CDR1 is SEHNR and CDR2 FQNEAQ (reference sequence). The CDR3 runs 13 residues. The CDR3 reads CASSPDIRETQYF. CDR3 coding DNA: TGTGCCAGCAGCCCCGATATTAGGGAGACCCAGTACTTC.

The chain couples TRBV6-5 to TRBJ1-1, with D perhaps matching TRBD1 (6 bases). Germline CDR1 is MNHEY and CDR2 is SVGAGI. Trimming pared 3 bases from V and 5 bases from J, leaving 10 bases between. The CDR3 is made up of 13 amino acids. CDR3 nucleotide sequence: TGTGCCAGCAGTTATGCCGGGACAACTGAAGCTTTCTTT. Translated: CASSYAGTTEAFF.

The V call is TRBV19, the J call TRBJ1-2; TRBD1 agrees at 7 bases. V shed 5 bases, J shed 9 bases, and the junction held 12 bases outside the gene matches. Germline CDR1 LNHDA, CDR2 SQIVND (reference sequence). The CDR3 runs 14 residues. CDR3 sequence: CASSVTDREPSYTF. DNA of the CDR3: TGTGCCAGTAGTGTCACCGACAGGGAGCCGAGCTACACCTTC.

The chain has TRBV15 and TRBJ2-7; D is perhaps TRBD1 (6 bases). From germline, CDR1 is LNHNV and CDR2 YYDKDF (reference sequence). The V and J ends lost 3 bases and 3 bases respectively, with 15 bases between them. The CDR3 is made up of 15 amino acids. The CDR3, as DNA: TGTGCCACCAGCAGCACCTACAGGGATCTCTACGAGCAGTACTTC. Translating gives CATSSTYRDLYEQYF.